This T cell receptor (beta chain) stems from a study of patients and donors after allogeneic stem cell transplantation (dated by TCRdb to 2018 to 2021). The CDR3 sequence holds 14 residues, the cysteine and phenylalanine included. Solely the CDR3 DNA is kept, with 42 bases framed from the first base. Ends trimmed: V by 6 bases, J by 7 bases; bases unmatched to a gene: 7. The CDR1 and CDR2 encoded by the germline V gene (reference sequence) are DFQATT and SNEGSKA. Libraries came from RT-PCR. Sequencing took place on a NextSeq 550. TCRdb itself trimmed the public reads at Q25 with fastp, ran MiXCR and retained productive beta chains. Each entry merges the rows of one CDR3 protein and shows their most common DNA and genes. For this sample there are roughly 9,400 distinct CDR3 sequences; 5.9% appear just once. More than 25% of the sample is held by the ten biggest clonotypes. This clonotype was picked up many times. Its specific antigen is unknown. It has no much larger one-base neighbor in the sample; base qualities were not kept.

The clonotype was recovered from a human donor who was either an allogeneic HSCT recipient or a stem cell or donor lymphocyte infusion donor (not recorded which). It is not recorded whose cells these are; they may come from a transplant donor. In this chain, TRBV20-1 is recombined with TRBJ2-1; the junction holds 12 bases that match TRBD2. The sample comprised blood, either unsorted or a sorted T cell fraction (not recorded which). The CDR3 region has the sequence CSAGGTSGLNEQFF. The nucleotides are TGCAGTGCCGGGGGGACTAGCGGGTTAAATGAGCAGTTCTTC.